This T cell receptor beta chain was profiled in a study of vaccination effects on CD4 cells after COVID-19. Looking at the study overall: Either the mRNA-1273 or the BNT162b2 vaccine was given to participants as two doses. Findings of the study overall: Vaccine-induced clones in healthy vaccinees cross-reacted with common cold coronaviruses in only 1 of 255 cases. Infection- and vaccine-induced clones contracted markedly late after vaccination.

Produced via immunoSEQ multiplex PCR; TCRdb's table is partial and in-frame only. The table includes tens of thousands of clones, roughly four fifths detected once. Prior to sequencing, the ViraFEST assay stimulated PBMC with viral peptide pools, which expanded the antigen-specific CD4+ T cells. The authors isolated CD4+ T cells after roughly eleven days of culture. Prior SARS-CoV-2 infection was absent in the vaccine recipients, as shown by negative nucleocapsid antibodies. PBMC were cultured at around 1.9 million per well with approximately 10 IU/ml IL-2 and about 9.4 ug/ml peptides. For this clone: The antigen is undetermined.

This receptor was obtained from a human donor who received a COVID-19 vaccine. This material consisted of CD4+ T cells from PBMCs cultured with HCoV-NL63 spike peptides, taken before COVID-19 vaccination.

CDR3 DNA sequence: TGTGCCAGCTCAGGACAGGGGGGGACCTACAATGAGCAGTTCTTC. This encodes CASSGQGGTYNEQFF. The chain has TRBV18 and TRBJ2-1, with TRBD1 matching 10 bases. The length of the CDR3 is 15 residues. The V segment lost 5 bases and the J segment 2 bases; nucleotides outside the gene matches: 3. In germline, CDR1 is KGHSH, CDR2 LQKENI.